These 30 T cell receptor beta chains came from one sample sequenced in a study of cytomegalovirus exposure and HLA in healthy donors. Primers included in the PCR were 60 Vbeta and 13 Jbeta primers. Sequencing was performed with immunoSEQ multiplex PCR; in TCRdb, only in-frame clones are kept and a portion is missing. The data hold approximately 120,000 clones, with about three quarters observed a single time. The sequenced sample was PBMCs. The receptors originated from a female donor in good health and CMV-seronegative.

The CDR3 nucleotides read TGTGCCAGTAGGCCCCCAGGGATGGATACGCAGTATTTT. It codes for CASRPPGMDTQYF. The genes are TRBV19 and TRBJ2-3; D might be TRBD1 (5 bases). Trimming shortened V by 6 bases and J by 6 bases, and 13 bases separated the two germline ends. CDR3 length equals 13 residues. In germline, CDR1 is LNHDA, CDR2 SQIVND (reference sequence).

The gene calls are TRBV28 and TRBJ2-1; tentative D call: TRBD2 (6 bases). The CDR3 is 16 residues long. Between the trimmed V and J ends, which lost 1 base and 6 bases, there was a span of 16 bases. Germline-derived CDR1 and CDR2 are MDHEN and SYDVKM. The CDR3 coding sequence is TGTGCCAGCAGTTTATTCCACCGCGGGGCCCCCAATGAGCAGTTCTTC. As protein: CASSLFHRGAPNEQFF.

The chain employs TRBV7-2 and TRBJ1-1; weak D call: TRBD1 (5 bases). The V end lost 5 bases, the J end lost 0 bases, and 13 bases lay between the germline ends. The germline V gene encodes CDR1 SGHTA and CDR2 FQGNSA. This CDR3 spans 15 amino acids. CDR3 region: CASSQGLVVNTEAFF. CDR3 in DNA: TGTGCCAGCAGCCAGGGATTGGTTGTGAACACTGAAGCTTTCTTT.

V usage is TRBV29-1 and J usage is TRBJ2-1, with TRBD1 matching over 7 bases. CDR3 size: 15 residues. The germline V gene encodes CDR1 SQVTM and CDR2 ANQGSEA. After removal of 6 bases from V and 2 bases from J, the junction contained 10 bases not matched to a gene. This chain's CDR3 is CSVLDRDSPYNEQFF. The CDR3 nucleotides read TGCAGCGTCCTTGACCGGGACAGTCCCTACAATGAGCAGTTCTTC.

The CDR3 coding sequence is TGTGCCAGCAGCGCCCGACAGGGATACAATGAGCAGTTCTTC. Translation: CASSARQGYNEQFF. The chain employs TRBV5-8 and TRBJ2-1, with 7 positions matching TRBD1. Germline assignment: CDR1 SGHTS and CDR2 YDEGEE. The CDR3 spans 14 residues. V gave up 4 bases and J gave up 4 bases; unmatched junction bases: 5.

For the CDR3, the DNA is TGTGCCAGCAGCCCCAGGACTAGCGGAAAATACAATGAGCAGTTCTTC. This sequence encodes CASSPRTSGKYNEQFF. The chain links TRBV5-4 to TRBJ2-1; TRBD2 matches 10 bases. The V and J ends lost 4 bases and 4 bases, in that order; junction bases with no gene match: 8. The CDR3 runs to 16 residues. Per the germline V gene, CDR1 is SGHNT and CDR2 is YYREEE (reference sequence).

This chain joins TRBV2 and TRBJ2-3; D may be TRBD2 (5 bases). Germline V CDR1 and CDR2: SNHLY, FYNNEI. This CDR3 is 15 amino acids long. V gave up 0 bases and J gave up 4 bases, with 11 bases separating them. Here the CDR3 DNA reads TGTGCCAGCAGTGAAGCGCTCCTAGCTGCAGATACGCAGTATTTT. It yields the protein CASSEALLAADTQYF.

In DNA form, the CDR3 reads TGCGCCAGCAGCCCACAGACCAACAATGAGCAGTTCTTC. Protein product: CASSPQTNNEQFF. The rearrangement joins TRBV4-1 to TRBJ2-1, with D uncertain. CDR1 is MGHRA, CDR2 YSYEKL, per germline. Trimming shortened V by 4 bases and J by 5 bases, and 9 bases separated the two germline ends. CDR3 length: 13 amino acids.

The CDR3 DNA reads TGCGCCAGCAGCTCCCCACTAGCGGGGGACAATGAGCAGTTCTTC. It specifies CASSSPLAGDNEQFF. The V gene is TRBV5-1, the J gene TRBJ2-1, with 11 bases fitting TRBD2. J gave up 5 bases and V 3 bases, and 4 bases lay outside the gene matches. CDR3 length: 15 amino acids. CDR1 is SGHRS, CDR2 YFSETQ, per germline. The full variable domain, completed using reference TRBV5-1 and TRBJ2-1, is KAGVTQTPRYLIKTRGQQVTLSCSPISGHRSVSWYQQTPGQGLQFLFEYFSETQRNKGNFPGRFSGRQFSNSRSEMNVSTLELGDSALYLCASSSPLAGDNEQFFGPGTRLTVL.

The J gene is TRBJ2-2, the V gene TRBV5-1; maybe TRBD1 (6 bases). The CDR3 sequence is 16 residues long. Trimming left V 4 bases short and J 5 bases short, with 18 bases between. CDR1 and CDR2 from the germline V gene are SGHRS and YFSETQ. In DNA form, the CDR3 reads TGCGCCAGCAGCACCCAGGCCCAGGGGTGGACCGGGGAGCTGTTTTTT. Translation gives CASSTQAQGWTGELFF.

This clone was detected a few times. This rearrangement joins TRBV27 to TRBJ2-7; D possibly corresponds to TRBD1 (5 bases). V was pared by 3 bases and J by 3 bases, with 12 bases between. Germline CDR1 reads MNHEY; CDR2 reads SMNVEV (reference sequence). This CDR3 comprises 14 residues. The CDR3 region has the DNA TGTGCCAGCAGTTTCCAGGGAAAAGGCTACGAGCAGTACTTC. Protein: CASSFQGKGYEQYF.

The CDR3 spells CAWSSSGTGDGYTF. Written as DNA, the CDR3 is TGTGCCTGGAGTTCCTCCGGGACAGGCGATGGCTACACCTTC. This chain uses TRBV30 with TRBJ1-2; 8 positions match TRBD1. From germline, CDR1 is GTSNPN and CDR2 SVGIG (reference sequence). This CDR3 region has 14 residues. After removal of 2 bases from V and 6 bases from J, the junction contained 8 bases not matched to a gene.

On this clone: The junction shows a germline mismatch at one end, possibly a read error. The gene calls are TRBV27 and TRBJ2-7, with unresolved D. Per the germline V gene, CDR1 is MNHEY and CDR2 is SMNVEV (reference sequence). This CDR3 has 13 amino acids. In nucleotides, the CDR3 is TGTGCCAGCAGTTCTGCGGCGTCCTACGAGCGGTACTTC. Protein sequence: CASSSAASYERYF.

A word on this clone: An end of the junction does not agree with germline; a read error may underlie this. The chain joins TRBV5-1 to TRBJ2-6; a weak D match, TRBD1 (5 bases). There are 13 residues in the CDR3. Per germline, CDR1 SGHRS and CDR2 YFSETQ. CDR3 sequence reads: CASSRIGANGLTF. CDR3 sequence (DNA): TGCGCCAGCAGCAGGATTGGGGCCAACGGCCTGACTTTC.

This chain connects TRBV4-1 to TRBJ1-2, with 10 bases fitting TRBD1. Germline trimming cut 2 bases from V and 5 bases from J; bases unmatched to any gene: 8. Germline V gene data show CDR1 as MGHRA and CDR2 as YSYEKL. The CDR3 is made up of 16 amino acids. The CDR3 reads CASSQPRTGGKYGYTF. In nucleotides, the CDR3 is TGCGCCAGCAGCCAACCCCGGACAGGGGGAAAATATGGCTACACCTTC.

The chain carries TRBV7-9 and TRBJ2-1; 7 bases map to TRBD1. Germline V gene data show CDR1 as SEHNR and CDR2 as FQNEAQ (reference sequence). J gave up 4 bases and V 10 bases, and 4 bases lay outside the gene matches. The CDR3 contains 12 residues. CDR3 DNA sequence: TGTGCCACCGGGACAGCATACAATGAGCAGTTCTTC. This gives the protein CATGTAYNEQFF.

The chain couples TRBV9 to TRBJ2-1; TRBD2 matches 10 bases. The CDR3 sequence is 16 residues long. V was clipped by 0 bases and J by 11 bases; unmatched bases: 11. The germline gives CDR1 SGDLS, CDR2 YYNGEE. The CDR3 nucleotides are TGTGCCAGCAGCGTAGATAGCGGTCTAGCGGGAGCCCAGCAGTTCTTC. The encoded protein is CASSVDSGLAGAQQFF.

The gene calls are TRBV19 and TRBJ1-2; D remains unclear. Deletions cut 1 base from V and 4 bases from J, with 10 bases between. The CDR3 runs to 14 residues. Looked up from germline, CDR1 is LNHDA and CDR2 is SQIVND (reference sequence). The CDR3 bases are TGTGCCAGTAGTATAGTCGCAGGAATCTATGGCTACACCTTC. Its translation: CASSIVAGIYGYTF.

The chain links TRBV2 to TRBJ2-1; 8 bases are shared with TRBD2. Losses at the gene ends were 5 bases for V and 10 bases for J; bases not matched to a gene: 10. The CDR3 runs 14 residues. The germline gives CDR1 SNHLY, CDR2 FYNNEI. The CDR3 spells CASSLLAARGEQFF. The CDR3 nucleotides read TGTGCCAGCAGTTTACTAGCGGCGAGGGGAGAGCAGTTCTTC. The whole variable domain, remainder taken from reference TRBV2 and TRBJ2-1, is EPEVTQTPSHQVTQMGQEVILRCVPISNHLYFYWYRQILGQKVEFLVSFYNNEISEKSEIFDDQFSVERPDGSNFTLKIRSTKLEDSAMYFCASSLLAARGEQFFGPGTRLTVL.

This sequence joins TRBV9 and TRBJ2-5; 14 positions match TRBD2. Per germline, CDR1 SGDLS and CDR2 YYNGEE. The length of the CDR3 is 16 residues. The trim removed 3 bases at V and 4 bases at J, leaving 5 bases unmatched. The CDR3 sequence: CASSGTTSGRGETQYF. In DNA form, the CDR3 reads TGTGCCAGCAGCGGGACGACTAGCGGGAGGGGAGAGACCCAGTACTTC.

This chain uses TRBV18 with TRBJ1-5; 7 bases are a match to TRBD1. Germline CDR1 KGHSH, CDR2 LQKENI. Losses at the gene ends were 3 bases for V and 4 bases for J; bases not matched to a gene: 6. The length of the CDR3 is 15 residues. The CDR3 nucleotides are TGTGCCAGCTCACCGCAGGGCAGGGGGAATCAGCCCCAGCATTTT. This gives the protein CASSPQGRGNQPQHF.

The genes are TRBV6-5 and TRBJ1-6; 7 nucleotides agree with TRBD1. Trimming took 0 bases from V and 7 from J; bases not matched to a gene: 3. Germline V gives CDR1 MNHEY, CDR2 SVGAGI. The CDR3 is made up of 15 amino acids. For the CDR3, the DNA is TGTGCCAGCAGTTACTCGGACAGGACAAATTCACCCCTCCACTTT. Translation gives CASSYSDRTNSPLHF.

By its share, this clone is medium-sized. This rearrangement joins TRBV4-1 to TRBJ2-5; 7 nucleotides agree with TRBD2. Germline trimming cut 4 bases from V and 7 bases from J; bases unmatched to any gene: 12. This CDR3 is 15 amino acids long. Germline assignment: CDR1 MGHRA and CDR2 YSYEKL. CDR3 loop: CASSRSGLNERTQYF. The CDR3 DNA reads TGCGCCAGCAGCCGATCGGGACTAAACGAAAGGACCCAGTACTTC.

On this clone: This CDR3 is also generated by other DNA sequences in the sample. The rearrangement uses TRBV9 and TRBJ2-5; 11 bases map to TRBD2. This CDR3 contains 18 residues. Germline values: CDR1 SGDLS, CDR2 YYNGEE. V shed 2 bases, J shed 5 bases, and the junction held 14 bases outside the gene matches. The DNA for the CDR3 is TGTGCCAGCAGCGTGGGCCCGGGACTAGCGGCGCGAGGGGAGACCCAGTACTTC. This encodes CASSVGPGLAARGETQYF.

This chain joins TRBV4-1 and TRBJ1-5, with unresolved D. Per germline, CDR1 MGHRA and CDR2 YSYEKL. CDR3 size: 16 residues. Deletions cut 0 bases from V and 6 bases from J, with 15 bases between. CDR3 loop: CASSQDPVSRGQPQHF. Written as DNA, the CDR3 is TGCGCCAGCAGCCAAGATCCAGTCTCCCGCGGTCAGCCCCAGCATTTT.

The genes are TRBV7-2 and TRBJ2-7, with TRBD1 matching over 8 bases. The trim removed 5 bases at V and 3 bases at J, leaving 9 bases unmatched. The CDR3 runs to 15 residues. Germline V CDR1 and CDR2: SGHTA, FQGNSA. CDR3 nucleotide sequence: TGTGCCAGCAGCACCCGACAGGGGCAAATCTACGAGCAGTACTTC. It encodes CASSTRQGQIYEQYF.

Only one count was recorded for this clone. This rearrangement joins TRBV4-1 to TRBJ2-1; 9 bases are shared with TRBD2. With V trimmed by 0 bases and J by 9 bases, 12 bases remained unmatched. Looked up from germline, CDR1 is MGHRA and CDR2 is YSYEKL. This CDR3 spans 17 amino acids. In DNA, the CDR3 is TGCGCCAGCAGCCAAGATATTGGTGCGGGAGGGCTGGGTGAGCAGTTCTTC. Its protein is CASSQDIGAGGLGEQFF.

The chain recombines TRBV7-9 with TRBJ1-2; D is uncertain. The germline V and J ends were trimmed by 4 bases and 8 bases, with 5 bases remaining between them. The CDR3 consists of 10 residues. CDR1 and CDR2 (germline): SEHNR, FQNEAQ (reference sequence). CDR3 bases: TGTGCCAGCAGCTCCGAGGGCTACACCTTC. Its translation is CASSSEGYTF.

This chain joins TRBV5-1 and TRBJ2-5; the D gene is possibly TRBD2 (5 bases). The CDR3 contains 13 residues. The germline V gene encodes CDR1 SGHRS and CDR2 YFSETQ. V was trimmed by 1 base and J by 4 bases, leaving 8 bases between them. The CDR3 protein is CASSLTRGETQYF. In DNA, the CDR3 is TGCGCCAGCAGCTTGACTAGAGGAGAGACCCAGTACTTC.

This rearrangement joins TRBV28 to TRBJ2-2; 13 bases match TRBD2. Germline loops: CDR1 MDHEN, CDR2 SYDVKM. The V and J ends lost 5 bases and 5 bases, in that order; junction bases with no gene match: 2. The CDR3 has 15 residues. The CDR3 bases are TGTGCCAGCAGTACGACTAGCGGGGGGACCGGGGAGCTGTTTTTT. This sequence encodes CASSTTSGGTGELFF.